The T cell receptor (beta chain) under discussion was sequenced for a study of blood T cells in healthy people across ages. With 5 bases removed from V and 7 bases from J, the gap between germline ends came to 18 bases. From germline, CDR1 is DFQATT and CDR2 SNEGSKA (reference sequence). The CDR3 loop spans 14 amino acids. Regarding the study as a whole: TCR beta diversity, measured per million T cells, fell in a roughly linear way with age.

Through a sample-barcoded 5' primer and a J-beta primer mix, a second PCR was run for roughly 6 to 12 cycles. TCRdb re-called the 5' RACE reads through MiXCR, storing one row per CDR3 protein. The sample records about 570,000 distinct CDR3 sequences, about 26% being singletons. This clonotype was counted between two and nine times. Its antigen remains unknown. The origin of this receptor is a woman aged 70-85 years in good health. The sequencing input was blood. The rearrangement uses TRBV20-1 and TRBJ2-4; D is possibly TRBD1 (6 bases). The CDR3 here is CSARKQPTGNIQYF. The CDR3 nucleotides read TGCAGTGCTCGAAAACAACCAACAGGGAACATTCAGTACTTC.